The TCR beta chain described here comes from a study of T cells in localized non-small cell lung cancer. Repertoires were generated with immunoSEQ multiplex PCR, while TCRdb's copy carries only in-frame clones and drops some. The sample consists of more than 15,000 clones, about 88% of them appearing once. In germline, CDR1 is SGHDT, CDR2 YYEEEE. Trimming pared 4 bases from V and 6 bases from J, leaving 16 bases between. This CDR3 is 15 amino acids long. Study findings and constraints: Adjacent lung tissue had a median roughly 55 of the top 100 clones found in the tumor. Longer overall survival accompanied higher blood T cell density. It remains possible that heterogeneity exists, since only one tumor region was sequenced.

On this clone: The antigen remains unidentified.

The clonotype originates from a male donor at least 60 years old with stage I lung adenocarcinoma. The source was peripheral blood, collected before any cancer treatment. The gene calls are TRBV5-6 and TRBJ2-2, with D tentatively TRBD2 (6 bases). In DNA, the CDR3 is TGTGCCAGCAGCCCACTAGGAGGGGCTGCCGGGGAGCTGTTTTTT. Residues: CASSPLGGAAGELFF.